This T cell receptor (beta chain) was found in a study of graft-versus-host responses after intestinal transplantation. Background on the study: Anti-thymocyte globulin induction preceded around 3 years of tacrolimus and steroid maintenance in all recipients.

With regard to this clone: Antigen specificity is unknown.

The repertoire was sequenced with immunoSEQ multiplex PCR; TCRdb's copy has only in-frame clones and lacks some. The table lists roughly 110,000 clones, 90% to 95% of them singletons. Study results and limitations: Within allografts, high graft-versus-host to host-versus-graft clonal ratios were seen among patients with graft-donor T cell macrochimerism.

Here the sequenced sample was unstimulated CD8+ T cells sorted from spleen or lymph node cells, taken before transplant. The TCR comes from a human donor who was the organ donor for an intestinal transplant.

DNA for the CDR3: TGTGCCAGCAGTTTTAGAGGACGGCCTGCGGCCACCATATATTTT. Its protein product is CASSFRGRPAATIYF. The chain carries TRBV11-2 and TRBJ1-3; no clear D. The CDR3 has 15 amino acids. Germline assignment: CDR1 SGHAT and CDR2 FQNNGV. V lost 6 bases, J lost 9 bases, and 21 bases lay in between.